This T cell receptor (beta chain) was sequenced in a study of T cells in pancreatic ductal adenocarcinoma. The assay was immunoSEQ multiplex PCR, and TCRdb's table has in-frame clones only and misses some. The data hold over 100,000 clones, with 90% to 95% observed a single time. This CDR3 has 14 amino acids. J gave up 1 base and V 4 bases, and 3 bases lay outside the gene matches. Germline lookup yields CDR1 MDHEN and CDR2 SYDVKM. No neoadjuvant therapy was given to the selected pancreatic ductal adenocarcinoma patients before their surgery. This sequence originates from a human donor with pancreatic ductal adenocarcinoma. This chain links TRBV28 with TRBJ2-7, with 8 bases fitting TRBD2. The specimen sequenced was PBMCs. The CDR3 region has the DNA TGTGCCAGCAGTTCAGCGGGGGAGTCCTACGAGCAGTACTTC. Encoded protein: CASSSAGESYEQYF.